The rows below give T cell receptor beta chains drawn from one sample of a study of identical twins. TCRdb used MiXCR to reprocess the 5' RACE reads, holding one entry per CDR3 protein. The sample records 450,000 to 600,000 distinct CDR3 sequences, 20% to 25% being singletons. The same specimen was also included in a second study, on yellow fever vaccine responses in identical twins.

Sequencing was done on a sample of CD4+ T cells sorted from blood. The source of these receptors is a woman in her late teens or twenties in good health. Each CDR3 is given with its conserved first and last residue. The order of the fields is D gene, V gene, J gene, clone size, CDR3 protein, CDR3 DNA. The D gene is left open where the match is weak. The size field is filled for only some rows; it gives once, few, many or a size class.

D gene: -
V gene: TRBV6-1
J gene: TRBJ1-1
clone size: once
CDR3 protein: CASSELLLGRDTEAFF
CDR3 DNA: TGTGCCAGCAGTGAACTTCTTCTGGGGAGAGACACTGAAGCTTTCTTT

D gene: -
V gene: TRBV5-1
J gene: TRBJ2-1
clone size: few
CDR3 protein: CASSLDSGTNEQFF
CDR3 DNA: TGCGCCAGCAGCTTGGATTCAGGGACTAATGAGCAGTTCTTC

D gene: -
V gene: TRBV10-2
J gene: TRBJ1-2
clone size: -
CDR3 protein: CASRGVQGQGYTF
CDR3 DNA: TGCGCCAGCAGGGGCGTCCAGGGCCAGGGCTACACCTTC

D gene: -
V gene: TRBV27
J gene: TRBJ2-4
clone size: -
CDR3 protein: CASSPRLAKNIQYF
CDR3 DNA: TGTGCCAGCAGTCCCCGACTAGCCAAAAACATTCAGTACTTC

D gene: -
V gene: TRBV3-1
J gene: TRBJ2-1
clone size: -
CDR3 protein: CASSQGFLLGHEQFF
CDR3 DNA: TGTGCCAGCAGCCAAGGTTTTCTACTCGGGCATGAGCAGTTCTTC

D gene: -
V gene: TRBV28
J gene: TRBJ2-2
clone size: few
CDR3 protein: CASTNQITGELFF
CDR3 DNA: TGTGCCAGCACCAATCAGATTACCGGGGAGCTGTTTTTT

D gene: TRBD1
V gene: TRBV5-1
J gene: TRBJ2-7
clone size: many
CDR3 protein: CASSIGQGYYEQYF
CDR3 DNA: TGCGCCAGCAGCATAGGACAGGGATACTACGAGCAGTACTTC

D gene: -
V gene: TRBV5-1
J gene: TRBJ1-2
clone size: few
CDR3 protein: CASSLGGVDYGYTF
CDR3 DNA: TGCGCCAGCAGCTTGGGAGGGGTCGACTATGGCTACACCTTC

D gene: -
V gene: TRBV12-3/TRBV12-4
J gene: TRBJ2-3
clone size: once
CDR3 protein: CASTADSGTSTDTQYF
CDR3 DNA: TGTGCCAGCACCGCAGACTCCGGGACTAGCACAGATACGCAGTATTTT

D gene: -
V gene: TRBV12-3/TRBV12-4
J gene: TRBJ2-1
clone size: -
CDR3 protein: CASSLMAPYNEQFF
CDR3 DNA: TGTGCCAGCAGTCTCATGGCCCCATACAATGAGCAGTTCTTC

D gene: -
V gene: TRBV24-1
J gene: TRBJ2-5
clone size: few
CDR3 protein: CATSLSVTTETQYF
CDR3 DNA: TGTGCCACCAGTCTAAGTGTGACTACGGAGACCCAGTACTTC

D gene: TRBD1
V gene: TRBV5-1
J gene: TRBJ2-7
clone size: few
CDR3 protein: CASSLEGTGGVQYF
CDR3 DNA: TGCGCCAGCAGCTTGGAAGGGACAGGGGGCGTGCAGTACTTC

D gene: -
V gene: TRBV5-1
J gene: TRBJ2-6
clone size: many
CDR3 protein: CASSLGQSSGANVLTF
CDR3 DNA: TGTGCCAGCAGTTTGGGACAAAGCTCTGGGGCCAACGTCCTGACTTTC

D gene: TRBD2
V gene: TRBV7-6
J gene: TRBJ2-5
clone size: few
CDR3 protein: CASSSTSGSITETQYF
CDR3 DNA: TGTGCCAGCAGCTCGACTAGCGGGAGTATTACCGAGACCCAGTACTTC

D gene: -
V gene: TRBV24-1
J gene: TRBJ2-1
clone size: -
CDR3 protein: CATSGSSLGGLNEQFF
CDR3 DNA: TGTGCCACCAGTGGGTCCAGTTTGGGGGGCCTCAATGAGCAGTTCTTC

D gene: -
V gene: TRBV4-2
J gene: TRBJ1-2
clone size: few
CDR3 protein: CASSQGSFYGYTF
CDR3 DNA: TGTGCCAGCAGCCAAGGCTCGTTCTATGGCTACACCTTC

D gene: TRBD2
V gene: TRBV11-2
J gene: TRBJ2-1
clone size: few
CDR3 protein: CASSLTPPFSGGYNEQFF
CDR3 DNA: TGTGCCAGCAGCTTAACCCCCCCCTTTAGCGGGGGTTACAATGAGCAGTTCTTC

D gene: -
V gene: TRBV15
J gene: TRBJ2-7
clone size: few
CDR3 protein: CATSRDNRLVSGSYEQYF
CDR3 DNA: TGTGCCACCAGCAGAGATAACCGACTAGTCTCAGGCTCCTACGAGCAGTACTTC

D gene: TRBD2
V gene: TRBV2
J gene: TRBJ2-1
clone size: -
CDR3 protein: CASSEWGGRNYNEQFF
CDR3 DNA: TGTGCCAGCAGTGAATGGGGGGGGAGAAACTACAATGAGCAGTTCTTC

D gene: TRBD2
V gene: TRBV5-1
J gene: TRBJ2-3
clone size: many
CDR3 protein: CASSLAGGGTDTQYF
CDR3 DNA: TGTGCCAGTTCCTTAGCGGGTGGGGGCACAGATACGCAGTATTTT

D gene: -
V gene: TRBV20-1
J gene: TRBJ2-2
clone size: -
CDR3 protein: CSARAKGPTGELFF
CDR3 DNA: TGCAGTGCTCGCGCCAAGGGGCCCACCGGGGAGCTGTTTTTT

D gene: TRBD1
V gene: TRBV12-3/TRBV12-4
J gene: TRBJ2-5
clone size: -
CDR3 protein: CASSLDLGTGEGTQYF
CDR3 DNA: TGTGCCAGCAGTTTGGACCTCGGGACAGGGGAAGGGACCCAGTACTTC

D gene: TRBD2
V gene: TRBV28
J gene: TRBJ2-5
clone size: few
CDR3 protein: CASSLGLAGGPIKETQYF
CDR3 DNA: TGTGCCAGCAGTTTGGGATTAGCGGGAGGGCCGATTAAAGAGACCCAGTACTTC

D gene: TRBD1
V gene: TRBV12-3/TRBV12-4
J gene: TRBJ1-5
clone size: -
CDR3 protein: CASRIDRGEINQPQHF
CDR3 DNA: TGTGCCAGCAGAATCGACAGGGGAGAAATCAATCAGCCCCAGCATTTT

D gene: -
V gene: TRBV6-1
J gene: TRBJ1-3
clone size: -
CDR3 protein: CASSRADRLDSGNTIYF
CDR3 DNA: TGTGCCAGCAGTAGAGCGGACAGATTAGACTCTGGAAACACCATATATTTT

D gene: -
V gene: TRBV5-1
J gene: TRBJ1-4
clone size: few
CDR3 protein: CASSLEGGFGEKLFF
CDR3 DNA: TGCGCCAGCAGCTTGGAGGGAGGCTTTGGCGAAAAACTGTTTTTT

D gene: -
V gene: TRBV6-1
J gene: TRBJ2-1
clone size: -
CDR3 protein: CASRKVGFVGEDEQFF
CDR3 DNA: TGTGCCAGCAGAAAGGTGGGGTTTGTTGGGGAGGATGAGCAGTTCTTC